Below are 3 T cell receptor beta chains sequenced from a single sample in a study of T cell changes during pregnancy in multiple sclerosis. Profiled with immunoSEQ multiplex PCR; TCRdb holds only in-frame clones, not every one. The sample gives tens of thousands of clones, over 85% of which show up once; roughly 2.5% is in the top ten. Specimen: CD8+ T cells from peripheral blood mononuclear cells, collected in the third trimester of pregnancy. The receptors originated from a female donor with multiple sclerosis, enrolled in a pregnancy study.

This clone is classed as medium-sized. CDR3 bases: TGTGCCAGCAGCGTAAGCAAAAAGACAGGGCCCTACGAGCAGTACTTC. Its protein product is CASSVSKKTGPYEQYF. This chain links TRBV9 with TRBJ2-7; 7 bases map to TRBD1. Germline assignment: CDR1 SGDLS and CDR2 YYNGEE. V lost 1 base to trimming and J lost 2 bases; unmatched junction nucleotides: 9. This CDR3 has 16 amino acids.

In DNA, the CDR3 is TGTGCCAGCAGTTACTCCTCGGGTGGGGGGGAGCTGTTTTTT. It translates to CASSYSSGGGELFF. The genes are TRBV6-5 and TRBJ2-2; D is unresolved. CDR1 and CDR2 from the germline V gene are MNHEY and SVGAGI. This CDR3 has 14 amino acids. Trimming took 0 bases from V and 8 from J, leaving 10 bases between them.

V is TRBV21-1 and J is TRBJ2-1; the table assigns TRBD2, which was not confirmed against the DNA. TRBV21-1 is annotated as a pseudogene. The CDR3 is 21 residues long. As DNA, the CDR3 is TGTGCCAGCAGCCTAGGGGGGACCGGGACTAGCGGATCAGGGGGCTACAATGAGCAGTTCTTC. Protein: CASSLGGTGTSGSGGYNEQFF.